This T cell receptor (beta chain) comes out of a study of T cell responses to AZD1222 COVID-19 vaccine. The study, taken as a whole, reports: Mostly white British, mostly female donors; authors suggested clonal diversity may be underestimated. Just a handful of AZD1222 recipients tested seropositive at baseline.

Sequenced by immunoSEQ multiplex PCR; TCRdb stores in-frame clones only, minus some. Here the sample spans more than 120,000 clones, roughly 90% being singletons. Note on this clone: Its antigen remains unidentified.

Recipients boosted at about 4 weeks or about 12 weeks are pooled. This TCR was recovered from an adult who received the AZD1222 COVID-19 vaccine. The sequencing used peripheral blood, collected 28 days after the second AZD1222 dose.

CDR3 in DNA: TGTGCCAGCAGTTTATCGACCCTTACTGAAGCTTTCTTT. This gives the protein CASSLSTLTEAFF. The chain links TRBV27 to TRBJ1-1, with unresolved D. CDR1 and CDR2 (germline): MNHEY, SMNVEV (reference sequence). The germline V and J ends were trimmed by 0 bases and 5 bases, with 7 bases remaining between them. The CDR3 consists of 13 residues.